Listed below are T cell receptor beta chains from one sample, sequenced in a study of technical replicates of blood from a few donors. Libraries were prepared by immunoSEQ multiplex PCR; TCRdb keeps only in-frame clonotypes and omits some of them. Here the sample spans 65,000 to 70,000 clones, over 70% being singletons. The specimen was PBMCs. The receptors stem from a human donor in good health. Some clones in this sample may be carry-over from other donors' samples. CDR3s include the opening cysteine and the closing phenylalanine or tryptophan. A D gene is named only where the DNA matches it firmly. Only part of the rows carry a size: once, few, many, or a class if the clone is expanded.

j_gene: TRBJ1-4
v_gene: TRBV5-4
d_gene: -
abundance: -
CDR3aa: CASSIDSADEKLFF
CDR3nt: TGTGCCAGCAGCATCGACAGTGCTGATGAAAAACTGTTTTTT

j_gene: TRBJ2-7
v_gene: TRBV5-1
d_gene: -
abundance: -
CDR3aa: CASSLVSQGNYEQYF
CDR3nt: TGCGCCAGCAGCTTGGTTTCCCAGGGAAACTACGAGCAGTACTTC

j_gene: TRBJ2-7
v_gene: TRBV2
d_gene: -
abundance: -
CDR3aa: CASSSIGLSSEEQYF
CDR3nt: TGTGCCAGCTCCTCGATCGGCCTATCTTCGGAGGAGCAGTACTTC

j_gene: TRBJ2-3
v_gene: TRBV4-2
d_gene: TRBD2
abundance: -
CDR3aa: CASSPLGTSGRAGTDTQYF
CDR3nt: TGTGCCAGCAGCCCCCTTGGGACTAGCGGGAGGGCCGGCACAGATACGCAGTATTTT

j_gene: TRBJ2-3
v_gene: TRBV7-9
d_gene: TRBD1
abundance: -
CDR3aa: CASSLFGQGTTDTQYF
CDR3nt: TGTGCCAGCAGCTTATTCGGACAGGGGACCACAGATACGCAGTATTTT

j_gene: TRBJ1-5
v_gene: TRBV7-2
d_gene: TRBD1
abundance: -
CDR3aa: CASSLGHRGSNQPQHF
CDR3nt: TGTGCCAGCAGCTTAGGACACAGGGGAAGCAATCAGCCCCAGCATTTT

j_gene: TRBJ1-1
v_gene: TRBV7-2
d_gene: -
abundance: -
CDR3aa: CASSFSGGDTEAFF
CDR3nt: TGTGCCAGCAGCTTTTCTGGGGGCGACACTGAAGCTTTCTTT

j_gene: TRBJ1-1
v_gene: TRBV12-5
d_gene: -
abundance: -
CDR3aa: CASGLVRGYNTEAFF
CDR3nt: TGTGCTAGTGGTTTGGTCAGGGGATACAACACTGAAGCTTTCTTT

j_gene: TRBJ2-7
v_gene: TRBV29-1
d_gene: -
abundance: -
CDR3aa: CSVVFSYEQYF
CDR3nt: TGCAGCGTTGTTTTTAGCTACGAGCAGTACTTC

j_gene: TRBJ2-5
v_gene: TRBV6-1
d_gene: -
abundance: many
CDR3aa: CASSEVGGSSETQYF
CDR3nt: TGTGCCAGCAGTGAAGTTGGAGGGAGCAGCGAGACCCAGTACTTC

j_gene: TRBJ2-3
v_gene: TRBV6-4
d_gene: TRBD2
abundance: few
CDR3aa: CASSPEGEAGQDTQYF
CDR3nt: TGTGCCAGCAGTCCCGAGGGTGAAGCGGGGCAGGATACGCAGTATTTT

j_gene: TRBJ2-7
v_gene: TRBV29-1
d_gene: -
abundance: -
CDR3aa: CSVTKAEGQSYEQYF
CDR3nt: TGCAGCGTCACAAAAGCGGAGGGACAGTCCTACGAGCAGTACTTC

j_gene: TRBJ2-5
v_gene: TRBV7-2
d_gene: -
abundance: -
CDR3aa: CASWGGRGETQYF
CDR3nt: TGTGCCAGCTGGGGGGGCAGGGGAGAGACCCAGTACTTC

j_gene: TRBJ2-7
v_gene: TRBV19
d_gene: -
abundance: once
CDR3aa: CASSSGTYEQYF
CDR3nt: TGTGCCAGTAGTAGCGGAACCTACGAGCAGTACTTC

j_gene: TRBJ1-1
v_gene: TRBV5-1
d_gene: -
abundance: -
CDR3aa: CASSLVQSDTEAFF
CDR3nt: TGCGCCAGCAGCTTGGTTCAGTCCGATACTGAAGCTTTCTTT

j_gene: TRBJ1-1
v_gene: TRBV7-8
d_gene: -
abundance: -
CDR3aa: CASSLGLSETEAFF
CDR3nt: TGTGCCAGCAGCTTAGGCCTAAGTGAGACTGAAGCTTTCTTT

j_gene: TRBJ1-5
v_gene: TRBV2
d_gene: -
abundance: -
CDR3aa: CASKTWEGNQPQHF
CDR3nt: TGTGCCAGCAAAACGTGGGAGGGCAATCAGCCCCAGCATTTT

j_gene: TRBJ2-7
v_gene: TRBV4-1
d_gene: TRBD2
abundance: few
CDR3aa: CASSPSGGKTYEQYF
CDR3nt: TGCGCCAGCAGCCCTAGCGGGGGGAAAACCTACGAGCAGTACTTC

j_gene: TRBJ2-3
v_gene: TRBV7-8
d_gene: -
abundance: -
CDR3aa: CASSFSLAVGYTQYF
CDR3nt: TGTGCCAGCAGCTTTTCACTAGCCGTTGGTTATACGCAGTATTTT

j_gene: TRBJ2-5
v_gene: TRBV4-1
d_gene: -
abundance: -
CDR3aa: CASSQEGLGMETQYF
CDR3nt: TGCGCCAGCAGCCAAGAGGGACTCGGTATGGAGACCCAGTACTTC

j_gene: TRBJ2-2
v_gene: TRBV9
d_gene: -
abundance: -
CDR3aa: CASSADEAGELFF
CDR3nt: TGTGCCAGCAGCGCAGACGAGGCCGGGGAGCTGTTTTTT

j_gene: TRBJ2-1
v_gene: TRBV5-8
d_gene: -
abundance: -
CDR3aa: CASSLSGRGEQFF
CDR3nt: TGTGCCAGCAGCTTGAGTGGGAGAGGGGAGCAGTTCTTC

j_gene: TRBJ1-4
v_gene: TRBV6-1
d_gene: -
abundance: -
CDR3aa: CASIQGLDEKLFF
CDR3nt: TGTGCCAGCATCCAGGGTTTGGATGAAAAACTGTTTTTT

j_gene: TRBJ1-2
v_gene: TRBV7-9
d_gene: TRBD1
abundance: -
CDR3aa: CASSPDRLSDGYTF
CDR3nt: TGTGCCAGCAGCCCGGACAGGCTGAGTGATGGCTACACCTTC

j_gene: TRBJ2-7
v_gene: TRBV10-3
d_gene: -
abundance: -
CDR3aa: CAISAGTYEQYF
CDR3nt: TGTGCCATCAGTGCCGGTACCTACGAGCAGTACTTC

j_gene: TRBJ2-2
v_gene: TRBV7-9
d_gene: -
abundance: -
CDR3aa: CASSPPGGMNTGELFF
CDR3nt: TGTGCCAGCAGCCCCCCTGGGGGGATGAACACCGGGGAGCTGTTTTTT

j_gene: TRBJ2-5
v_gene: TRBV7-2
d_gene: TRBD1
abundance: few
CDR3aa: CASSLDPGQGARGQYF
CDR3nt: TGTGCCAGCAGCTTGGATCCGGGACAGGGGGCAAGGGGCCAGTACTTC

j_gene: TRBJ1-6
v_gene: TRBV7-9
d_gene: -
abundance: large
CDR3aa: CATHGPTAINSPLHF
CDR3nt: TGTGCCACCCACGGTCCGACAGCCATTAATTCACCCCTCCACTTT

j_gene: TRBJ2-3
v_gene: TRBV2
d_gene: TRBD1
abundance: -
CDR3aa: CASHRDRNTDTQYF
CDR3nt: TGTGCCAGCCACCGGGACAGGAACACAGATACGCAGTATTTT

j_gene: TRBJ1-2
v_gene: TRBV5-4
d_gene: -
abundance: once
CDR3aa: CASSFSGTRIGGYTF
CDR3nt: TGTGCCAGCAGCTTCTCCGGGACAAGGATAGGCGGCTACACCTTC

j_gene: TRBJ2-3
v_gene: TRBV5-1
d_gene: -
abundance: -
CDR3aa: CASSWGGRTDTQYF
CDR3nt: TGCGCCAGCAGCTGGGGGGGCCGTACAGATACGCAGTATTTT

j_gene: TRBJ1-2
v_gene: TRBV7-2
d_gene: TRBD1
abundance: -
CDR3aa: CASSFSTGWNYGYTF
CDR3nt: TGTGCCAGCAGCTTCTCGACAGGGTGGAACTATGGCTACACCTTC

j_gene: TRBJ2-1
v_gene: TRBV14
d_gene: -
abundance: -
CDR3aa: CASSLPGAYNEQFF
CDR3nt: TGTGCCAGCAGCCTCCCAGGCGCGTACAATGAGCAGTTCTTC

j_gene: TRBJ2-7
v_gene: TRBV5-4
d_gene: TRBD2
abundance: -
CDR3aa: CASSPEPGGYEQYF
CDR3nt: TGTGCCAGCAGCCCGGAACCGGGAGGCTACGAGCAGTACTTC

j_gene: TRBJ2-1
v_gene: TRBV13
d_gene: -
abundance: -
CDR3aa: CASSLVASYNEQFF
CDR3nt: TGTGCCAGCAGCTTAGTAGCTTCCTACAATGAGCAGTTCTTC

j_gene: TRBJ2-1
v_gene: TRBV27
d_gene: TRBD2
abundance: -
CDR3aa: CASSLTGGSYNEQFF
CDR3nt: TGTGCCAGCAGTTTAACGGGGGGCTCCTACAATGAGCAGTTCTTC

j_gene: TRBJ2-7
v_gene: TRBV5-3
d_gene: -
abundance: -
CDR3aa: CARSWAFPSGEQYF
CDR3nt: TGTGCCAGAAGCTGGGCCTTCCCTTCAGGCGAGCAGTACTTC

j_gene: TRBJ2-5
v_gene: TRBV9
d_gene: TRBD2
abundance: -
CDR3aa: CASSVGGGVGETQYF
CDR3nt: TGTGCCAGCAGCGTAGGCGGGGGGGTCGGAGAGACCCAGTACTTC

j_gene: TRBJ1-6
v_gene: TRBV5-1
d_gene: -
abundance: -
CDR3aa: CASSLGQTQNSPLHF
CDR3nt: TGCGCCAGCAGCTTGGGACAAACTCAAAATTCACCCCTCCACTTT

j_gene: TRBJ1-6
v_gene: TRBV10-3
d_gene: TRBD1
abundance: -
CDR3aa: CAARGQGGSPLHF
CDR3nt: TGTGCCGCCAGGGGACAGGGTGGTTCACCCCTCCACTTT

j_gene: TRBJ1-4
v_gene: TRBV19
d_gene: TRBD1
abundance: -
CDR3aa: CASSSTRTGSNEKLFF
CDR3nt: TGTGCCAGTAGTTCAACACGGACAGGGTCTAATGAAAAACTGTTTTTT

j_gene: TRBJ2-2
v_gene: TRBV2
d_gene: TRBD2
abundance: -
CDR3aa: CASNQHTSAGELFF
CDR3nt: TGTGCCAGCAACCAACATACTAGCGCCGGGGAGCTGTTTTTT

j_gene: TRBJ2-2
v_gene: TRBV29-1
d_gene: TRBD1
abundance: once
CDR3aa: CSVQPGQGAGELFF
CDR3nt: TGCAGCGTCCAACCCGGACAGGGAGCCGGGGAGCTGTTTTTT

j_gene: TRBJ2-1
v_gene: TRBV5-1
d_gene: -
abundance: -
CDR3aa: CASSLVGDTYNEQFF
CDR3nt: TGCGCCAGCAGCTTGGTCGGGGACACCTACAATGAGCAGTTCTTC

j_gene: TRBJ2-1
v_gene: TRBV28
d_gene: TRBD1
abundance: -
CDR3aa: CASSLVGQGYNEQFF
CDR3nt: TGTGCCAGCAGTCTGGTTGGACAGGGGTACAATGAGCAGTTCTTC

j_gene: TRBJ1-1
v_gene: TRBV5-1
d_gene: -
abundance: -
CDR3aa: CASSAGGVTEAFF
CDR3nt: TGCGCCAGCAGCGCTGGGGGGGTCACTGAAGCTTTCTTT

j_gene: TRBJ2-5
v_gene: TRBV7-9
d_gene: -
abundance: -
CDR3aa: CASSLGASLETQYF
CDR3nt: TGTGCCAGCAGCTTAGGGGCAAGTCTTGAGACCCAGTACTTC